The source of this TCR beta chain is a study of human T cells and chemical hapten exposure. About the research overall: Per-sample TCR yield variation was attributed mainly to small pooled library volume differences.

In TCRdb, the 5' RACE reads were re-called with MiXCR into one record per CDR3 protein. The repertoire has about 120,000 distinct CDR3 sequences, approximately 19% of them found once; the top ten carry around 3%. The authors' total RNA extraction used unfractionated whole blood. V trimming: 4 bases; J trimming: 6 bases; junction bases outside the gene matches: 10. CDR1 is SGHNT, CDR2 YYREEE, per germline (reference sequence). The CDR3 extends over 16 amino acids. The TCR comes from a human donor in good health. The chain joins TRBV5-4 to TRBJ2-7, with 13 bases fitting TRBD2. The CDR3, as DNA: TGTGCCAGCAGCCCTACCCGGACTAGCGGGAGTTCCGAGCAGTACTTC. Translation gives CASSPTRTSGSSEQYF.